The 23 T cell receptor beta chains presented below share a single source sample, sequenced in a study of beta chain features in type 1 diabetes. General observations from the study: Patients with Type 1 diabetes showed moderately but significantly shorter TCRB CDR3s in all four CD4+ subsets.

The study reverse transcribed the entire isolated RNA, so it sequenced expressed TCRB transcripts. Generated by immunoSEQ multiplex PCR, the TCRdb table keeps only in-frame clones and is missing some. Among under 350,000 clones listed, roughly 13% were seen once. These receptors have no identified antigens. The sequencing sample was made of naive CD4+ T cells from blood. The receptor set was obtained from a young man with type 1 diabetes.

The rearrangement joins TRBV15 to TRBJ2-1, with D maybe TRBD2 (6 bases). The V gene's germline CDR1 is LNHNV and CDR2 YYDKDF (reference sequence). V dropped 9 bases and J dropped 3 bases, with 9 bases sitting between them. This CDR3 contains 12 residues. CDR3 bases: TGTGCCACGGGGACTGGCTACAATGAGCAGTTCTTC. It encodes CATGTGYNEQFF.

This clone was detected a few times. Other DNA sequences from this sample encode an identical CDR3 as well. The chain joins TRBV20-1 to TRBJ1-1; no definite D call. This CDR3 region has 11 residues. The germline V gene encodes CDR1 DFQATT and CDR2 SNEGSKA (reference sequence). Trimming cost V 6 bases and J 6 bases, with 11 bases left between them. CDR3 DNA: TGCAGTGCGAGAAGAGGGTCTGAAGCTTTCTTT. It encodes CSARRGSEAFF.

This clone has more than one count but fewer than ten. The rearrangement joins TRBV7-3 to TRBJ2-6; TRBD1 matches 8 bases. The CDR3 is 17 residues long. CDR1 and CDR2 from the germline V gene are SGHTA and FQGTGA. V gave up 0 bases and J gave up 0 bases; unmatched junction bases: 1. The CDR3 coding sequence is TGTGCCAGCAGCTTAACTGGGACAGGCTCTGGGGCCAACGTCCTGACTTTC. Amino acid sequence: CASSLTGTGSGANVLTF. The full variable domain, in which reference TRBV7-3 and TRBJ2-6 provide the parts outside the CDR3, is GAGVSQTPSNKVTEKGKYVELRCDPISGHTALYWYRQSLGQGPEFLIYFQGTGAADDSGLPNDRFFAVRPEGSVSTLKIQRTERGDSAVYLCASSLTGTGSGANVLTFGAGSRLTVL.

This sequence joins TRBV7-9 and TRBJ2-3; D is perhaps TRBD2 (6 bases). This CDR3 region has 13 residues. The V end lost 4 bases, the J end lost 5 bases, and 10 bases lay between the germline ends. From germline, CDR1 is SEHNR and CDR2 FQNEAQ (reference sequence). The chain's CDR3 is CASSSEEGDTQYF. The CDR3 DNA reads TGTGCCAGCAGCTCGGAGGAGGGAGATACGCAGTATTTT.

This clone was observed a few times. CDR3 nucleotide sequence: TGTGCCAGCAGCTTGGGAAATTTTCGGTACACTGAAGCTTTCTTT. Protein product: CASSLGNFRYTEAFF. This rearrangement joins TRBV5-4 to TRBJ1-1, with D unclear. The CDR3 covers 15 residues. The V gene lost 0 bases and the J gene lost 3 bases, with 12 bases spanning the gap. CDR1 SGHNT and CDR2 YYREEE come from the germline V gene (reference sequence).

This clone was detected a few times. The genes are TRBV5-1 and TRBJ1-4; TRBD1 matches at 7 bases. This CDR3 has 14 residues. V lost 1 base and J lost 8; bases outside the gene matches: 5. Per germline, CDR1 SGHRS and CDR2 YFSETQ. The CDR3 loop is CASSLTTGMEKLFF. The CDR3 coding sequence is TGCGCCAGCAGCTTGACGACAGGGATGGAAAAACTGTTTTTT.

The chain combines TRBV28 with TRBJ2-3; TRBD2 agrees at 13 bases. V lost 4 bases to trimming and J lost 2 bases; unmatched junction nucleotides: 6. The CDR3 is 17 amino acids. Germline assignment: CDR1 MDHEN and CDR2 SYDVKM. The CDR3 here is CASSSQGLAGPTDTQYF. In DNA, the CDR3 is TGTGCCAGCAGTTCCCAGGGACTAGCGGGGCCCACAGATACGCAGTATTTT.

This chain joins TRBV5-1 and TRBJ2-4, with TRBD2 matching 7 bases. Germline V gives CDR1 SGHRS, CDR2 YFSETQ. The V gene end was trimmed by 1 base and the J gene end by 7 bases; junction bases not matched to a gene: 5. This CDR3 region has 14 residues. In DNA, the CDR3 is TGCGCCAGCAGCTTGTGGGGGGGAGCGAACATTCAGTACTTC. It codes for CASSLWGGANIQYF.

The chain is built from TRBV28 and TRBJ2-7; 7 bases line up with TRBD1. Germline V lookup: CDR1 MDHEN, CDR2 SYDVKM. The CDR3 covers 17 residues. V was clipped by 5 bases and J by 0 bases; unmatched bases: 13. CDR3 in DNA: TGTGCCAGCAGTCTAGGGGGCGGGCTACCTACCTCCTACGAGCAGTACTTC. Translation gives CASSLGGGLPTSYEQYF.

This clone was found a few times. The chain carries TRBV6-6 and TRBJ2-2; 9 bases match TRBD1. V shed 0 bases, J shed 7 bases, and the junction held 6 bases outside the gene matches. There are 16 residues in the CDR3. CDR1 is MNHNY, CDR2 SVGAGI, per germline (reference sequence). CDR3 sequence reads: CASSYSRDRGIGELFF. Here the CDR3 DNA reads TGTGCCAGCAGTTACTCGAGAGACAGGGGGATCGGGGAGCTGTTTTTT.

V and J are TRBV28 and TRBJ2-5; TRBD2 matches at 10 bases. Germline CDR1 MDHEN, CDR2 SYDVKM. CDR3 length: 15 amino acids. V trimming: 4 bases; J trimming: 5 bases; junction bases outside the gene matches: 7. CDR3 sequence reads: CASSSSGAGGETQYF. CDR3 bases: TGTGCCAGCAGTTCAAGTGGAGCGGGAGGGGAGACCCAGTACTTC.

V gene TRBV11-2 combines with J gene TRBJ2-7, with 9 bases fitting TRBD1. This CDR3 comprises 16 residues. Germline CDR1 and CDR2: SGHAT and FQNNGV. Trimming cost V 4 bases and J 9 bases; bases outside gene matches: 16. The CDR3 loop reads CASSSRGQGRPLWQYF. CDR3 in DNA: TGTGCCAGCAGCTCTCGAGGACAGGGGAGGCCCTTATGGCAGTACTTC.

In its sample, this clone was seen a few times. J is TRBJ2-6 and V is TRBV5-1, with 8 bases that match TRBD1. The CDR3 consists of 16 residues. Losses at the gene ends were 3 bases for V and 4 bases for J; bases not matched to a gene: 6. Germline values: CDR1 SGHRS, CDR2 YFSETQ. The CDR3 reads CASSSSDRAGANVLTF. The CDR3 DNA reads as TGCGCCAGCAGCTCCTCGGACAGGGCAGGGGCCAACGTCCTGACTTTC.

CDR3 loop: CASSFWGGSRQPQHF. The CDR3 region has the DNA TGTGCCAGCAGTTTTTGGGGAGGGTCAAGGCAGCCCCAGCATTTT. The chain is built from TRBV28 and TRBJ1-5; D is undetermined. From germline, CDR1 is MDHEN and CDR2 SYDVKM. Trimming removed 3 bases at V and 7 bases at J, with 16 bases between. The CDR3 has 15 residues. The whole variable domain, filled in from reference TRBV28 and TRBJ1-5, reads DVKVTQSSRYLVKRTGEKVFLECVQDMDHENMFWYRQDPGLGLRLIYFSYDVKMKEKGDIPEGYSVSREKKERFSLILESASTNQTSMYLCASSFWGGSRQPQHFGDGTRLSIL.

The chain joins TRBV19 to TRBJ2-7, with TRBD1 matching 9 bases. The CDR3 totals 13 residues. Germline CDR1 and CDR2: LNHDA and SQIVND (reference sequence). After removal of 7 bases from V and 5 bases from J, the junction contained 6 bases not matched to a gene. The CDR3 DNA follows: TGTGCCAGTAAAGGACAGGGGTTCCACGAGCAGTACTTC. Amino acid sequence: CASKGQGFHEQYF.

The chain employs TRBV14 and TRBJ2-3, with TRBD2 matching 10 bases. Per germline, CDR1 SGHDN and CDR2 FVKESK. The CDR3 consists of 14 residues. Losses at the gene ends were 6 bases for V and 2 bases for J; bases not matched to a gene: 2. CDR3 sequence (DNA): TGTGCCAGCAGGCTAGCGGGAGTCACAGATACGCAGTATTTT. Its translation is CASRLAGVTDTQYF.

V is TRBV27 and J is TRBJ2-3; TRBD1 is a possible D gene (6 bases). The germline V and J ends were trimmed by 5 bases and 6 bases, with 15 bases remaining between them. The CDR3 has 14 residues. Germline CDR1 MNHEY, CDR2 SMNVEV (reference sequence). CDR3 in DNA: TGTGCCAGCAGTAGCCCGCAGGGGTCGGATACGCAGTATTTT. Translated: CASSSPQGSDTQYF.

The rearrangement links TRBV18 to TRBJ2-1, with 9 bases identical to TRBD2. Per germline, CDR1 KGHSH and CDR2 LQKENI. The CDR3 is 16 residues long. Losses at the gene ends were 3 bases for V and 6 bases for J; bases not matched to a gene: 9. The CDR3 region is CASSPSSGSSFNEQFF. CDR3 sequence (DNA): TGTGCCAGCTCACCGAGTAGCGGGAGTTCTTTCAATGAGCAGTTCTTC.

This clone was counted only a few times. The DNA of the CDR3 is TGTGCCAGCAGCTTACCGGCGGGAGGGGGGTACGAGCAGTACTTC. Its translation is CASSLPAGGGYEQYF. The chain couples TRBV7-8 to TRBJ2-7; the match to TRBD2 covers 9 bases. The trim removed 2 bases at V and 4 bases at J, leaving 6 bases unmatched. Germline CDR1 is SGHVS and CDR2 is FQNEAQ. This CDR3 is built from 15 residues.

This clone was counted only a few times. V and J are TRBV28 and TRBJ2-7; no clear D. Germline V gives CDR1 MDHEN, CDR2 SYDVKM. V was clipped by 4 bases and J by 3 bases, with 13 bases between them. CDR3 length equals 14 residues. This chain's CDR3 is CASSSADSNYEQYF. In DNA form, the CDR3 reads TGTGCCAGCAGTTCGGCAGACTCGAACTACGAGCAGTACTTC.

The genes are TRBV15 and TRBJ2-7, with a tentative D call TRBD2 (5 bases). CDR3 length: 15 amino acids. Trimming stripped 1 base from V and 5 bases from J, with 15 bases between. Germline CDR1 is LNHNV and CDR2 is YYDKDF (reference sequence). CDR3 in DNA: TGTGCCACCAGCAGAGTCCAGAGGGCGTCGGACGAGCAGTACTTC. Amino acid sequence: CATSRVQRASDEQYF.

The chain combines TRBV7-2 with TRBJ2-1; 9 bases agree with TRBD2. CDR1 and CDR2 from the germline V gene are SGHTA and FQGNSA. The ends lost 3 bases at V and 6 bases at J; junction bases unmatched: 9. This CDR3 contains 16 residues. CDR3 in amino acids: CASSFAGLAGFNEQFF. In nucleotides, the CDR3 is TGTGCCAGCAGCTTCGCGGGACTAGCAGGGTTCAATGAGCAGTTCTTC.

The rearrangement uses TRBV27 and TRBJ2-3; TRBD1 matches at 7 bases. The CDR3 sequence is 13 residues long. Per the germline V gene, CDR1 is MNHEY and CDR2 is SMNVEV (reference sequence). The V gene end was trimmed by 5 bases and the J gene end by 6 bases; junction bases not matched to a gene: 5. CDR3 in DNA: TGTGCCAGCAGTGCGACAGGGTTGGATACGCAGTATTTT. This encodes CASSATGLDTQYF.